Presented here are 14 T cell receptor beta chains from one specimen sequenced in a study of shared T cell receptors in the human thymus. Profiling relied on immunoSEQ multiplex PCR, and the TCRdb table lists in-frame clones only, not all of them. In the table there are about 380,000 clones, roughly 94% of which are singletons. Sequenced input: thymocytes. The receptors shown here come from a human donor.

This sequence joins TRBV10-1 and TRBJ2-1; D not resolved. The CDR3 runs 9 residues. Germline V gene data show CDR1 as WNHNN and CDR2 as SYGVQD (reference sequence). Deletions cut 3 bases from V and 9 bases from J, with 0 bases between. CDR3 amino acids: CASSDEQFF. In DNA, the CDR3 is TGCGCCAGCAGTGATGAGCAGTTCTTC.

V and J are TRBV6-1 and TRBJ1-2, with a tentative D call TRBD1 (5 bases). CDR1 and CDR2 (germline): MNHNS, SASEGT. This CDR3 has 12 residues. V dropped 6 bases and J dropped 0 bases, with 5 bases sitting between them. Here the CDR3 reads CASRGANYGYTF. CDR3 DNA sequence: TGTGCCAGCAGGGGGGCTAACTATGGCTACACCTTC.

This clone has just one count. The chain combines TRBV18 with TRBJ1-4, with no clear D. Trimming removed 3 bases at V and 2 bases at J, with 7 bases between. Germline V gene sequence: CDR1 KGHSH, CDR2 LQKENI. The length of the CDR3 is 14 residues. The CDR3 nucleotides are TGTGCCAGCTCACCGAGAGATACTAATGAAAAACTGTTTTTT. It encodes CASSPRDTNEKLFF. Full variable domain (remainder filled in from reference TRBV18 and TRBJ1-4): NAGVMQNPRHLVRRRGQEARLRCSPMKGHSHVYWYRQLPEEGLKFMVYLQKENIIDESGMPKERFSAEFPKEGPSILRIQQVVRGDSAAYFCASSPRDTNEKLFFGSGTQLSVL.

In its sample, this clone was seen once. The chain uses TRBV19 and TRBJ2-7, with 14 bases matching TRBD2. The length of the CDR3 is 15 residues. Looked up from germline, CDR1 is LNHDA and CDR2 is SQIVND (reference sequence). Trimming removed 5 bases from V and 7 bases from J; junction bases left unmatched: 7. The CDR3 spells CASSPGLAGEGEQYF. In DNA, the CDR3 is TGTGCCAGTAGTCCGGGACTAGCGGGAGAAGGTGAGCAGTACTTC. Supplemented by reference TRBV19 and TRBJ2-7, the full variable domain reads DGGITQSPKYLFRKEGQNVTLSCEQNLNHDAMYWYRQDPGQGLRLIYYSQIVNDFQKGDIAEGYSVSREKKESFPLTVTSAQKNPTAFYLCASSPGLAGEGEQYFGPGTRLTVT.

The CDR3 DNA sequence: TGTGCCAGCTCACCACGGGGCAGAACCAATTCAACTAATGAAAAACTGTTTTTT. Amino acids: CASSPRGRTNSTNEKLFF. V usage is TRBV18 and J usage is TRBJ1-4, with D possibly TRBD1 on 5 matching bases. Germline lookup yields CDR1 KGHSH and CDR2 LQKENI. This CDR3 region has 18 residues. V was shortened by 1 base and J by 0 bases, with 15 bases between the two germline ends.

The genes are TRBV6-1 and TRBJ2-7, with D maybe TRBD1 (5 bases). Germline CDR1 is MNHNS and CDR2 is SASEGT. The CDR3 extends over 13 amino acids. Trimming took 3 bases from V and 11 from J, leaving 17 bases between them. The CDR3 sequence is CASSDGDRLAKYF. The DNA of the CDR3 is TGTGCCAGCAGTGATGGAGACAGACTTGCTAAGTACTTC.

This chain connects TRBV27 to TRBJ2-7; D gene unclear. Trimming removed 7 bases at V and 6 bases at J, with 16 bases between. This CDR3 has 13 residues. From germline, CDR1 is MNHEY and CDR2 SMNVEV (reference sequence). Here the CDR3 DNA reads TGTGCCAGCAAAATGGGTCTATACGCCGAGCAGTACTTC. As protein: CASKMGLYAEQYF.

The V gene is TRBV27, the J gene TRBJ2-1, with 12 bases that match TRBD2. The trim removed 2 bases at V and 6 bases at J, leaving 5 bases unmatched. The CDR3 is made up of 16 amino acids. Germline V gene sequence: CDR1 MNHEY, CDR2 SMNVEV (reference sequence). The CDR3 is CASSLILAGGSNEQFF. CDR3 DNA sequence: TGTGCCAGCAGTTTAATACTAGCGGGAGGTAGCAATGAGCAGTTCTTC.

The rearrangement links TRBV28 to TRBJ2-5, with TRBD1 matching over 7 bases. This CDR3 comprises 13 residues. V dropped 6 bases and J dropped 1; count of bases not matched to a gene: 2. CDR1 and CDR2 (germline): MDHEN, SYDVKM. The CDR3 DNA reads TGTGCCAGCAGACAGGGGAGCCAAGAGACCCAGTACTTC. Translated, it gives CASRQGSQETQYF. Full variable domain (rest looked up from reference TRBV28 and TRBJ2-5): DVKVTQSSRYLVKRTGEKVFLECVQDMDHENMFWYRQDPGLGLRLIYFSYDVKMKEKGDIPEGYSVSREKKERFSLILESASTNQTSMYLCASRQGSQETQYFGPGTRLLVL.

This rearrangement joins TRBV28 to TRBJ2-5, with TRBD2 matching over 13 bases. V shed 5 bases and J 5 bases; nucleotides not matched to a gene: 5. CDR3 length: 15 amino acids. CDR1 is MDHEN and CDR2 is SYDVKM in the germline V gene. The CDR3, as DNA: TGTGCCAGCAGTCTAAGGGGACTAGCGGGGGAGACCCAGTACTTC. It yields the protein CASSLRGLAGETQYF. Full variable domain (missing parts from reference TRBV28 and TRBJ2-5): DVKVTQSSRYLVKRTGEKVFLECVQDMDHENMFWYRQDPGLGLRLIYFSYDVKMKEKGDIPEGYSVSREKKERFSLILESASTNQTSMYLCASSLRGLAGETQYFGPGTRLLVL.

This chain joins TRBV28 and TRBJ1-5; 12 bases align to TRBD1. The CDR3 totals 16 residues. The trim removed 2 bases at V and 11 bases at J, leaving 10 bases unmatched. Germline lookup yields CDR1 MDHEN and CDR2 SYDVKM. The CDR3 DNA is TGTGCCAGCAGTTTACCGGGACAGGGGGCTAGAGGGGCCCAGCATTTT. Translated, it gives CASSLPGQGARGAQHF. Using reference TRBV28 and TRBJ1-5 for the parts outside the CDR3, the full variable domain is DVKVTQSSRYLVKRTGEKVFLECVQDMDHENMFWYRQDPGLGLRLIYFSYDVKMKEKGDIPEGYSVSREKKERFSLILESASTNQTSMYLCASSLPGQGARGAQHFGDGTRLSIL.

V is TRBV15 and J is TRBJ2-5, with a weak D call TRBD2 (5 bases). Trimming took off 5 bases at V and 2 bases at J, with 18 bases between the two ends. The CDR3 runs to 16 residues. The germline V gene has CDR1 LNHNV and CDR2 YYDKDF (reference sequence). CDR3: CATSPPLRGRQETQYF. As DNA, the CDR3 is TGTGCCACCAGCCCCCCCCTCCGCGGGCGGCAAGAGACCCAGTACTTC.

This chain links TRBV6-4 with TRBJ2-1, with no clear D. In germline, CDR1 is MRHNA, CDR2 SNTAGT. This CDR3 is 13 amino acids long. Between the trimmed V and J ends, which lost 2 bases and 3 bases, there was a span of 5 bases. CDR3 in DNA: TGTGCCAGCAGTGACCCCAACTACAATGAGCAGTTCTTC. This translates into CASSDPNYNEQFF.

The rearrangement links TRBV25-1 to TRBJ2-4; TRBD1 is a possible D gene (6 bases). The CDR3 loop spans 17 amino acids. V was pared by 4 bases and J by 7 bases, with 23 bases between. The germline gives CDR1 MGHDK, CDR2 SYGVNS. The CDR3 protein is CASSAPSTGPYMNIQYF. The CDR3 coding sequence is TGTGCCAGCAGTGCCCCTTCGACAGGTCCATATATGAACATTCAGTACTTC.